The next 5 T cell receptor beta chains were all read from a single sample in a study of identical twins. TCRdb reanalysed the 5' RACE reads using MiXCR and keeps one entry per CDR3 protein. The sample includes 350,000 to 450,000 distinct CDR3 sequences, around a sixth of them seen just once. The sample was naive T cells sorted from blood. The origin of the receptors is a man aged 45-65 years in good health.

The chain employs TRBV4-3 and TRBJ2-1, with 12 bases fitting TRBD2. J gave up 7 bases and V 2 bases, and 12 bases lay outside the gene matches. Germline V gene lookup returns CDR1 LGHNA and CDR2 YSLEER. The CDR3 spans 18 residues. The CDR3 protein is CASSQIGASGGAGNEQFF. Here the CDR3 DNA reads TGCGCCAGCAGCCAAATAGGGGCTAGCGGGGGGGCAGGGAATGAGCAGTTCTTC.

CDR3 bases: TGTGCCAGCAGCTTGGATGCAGGGCTGCCTCAGCCCCAGCATTTT. Protein product: CASSLDAGLPQPQHF. V gene TRBV5-5 combines with J gene TRBJ1-5; perhaps TRBD1 as D (5 bases). The CDR3 length is 15 residues. Germline CDR1 is SGHKS and CDR2 is YYEKEE (reference sequence). The ends were cut back, 0 bases at V and 6 bases at J, with 13 bases in the middle.

The rearrangement links TRBV7-9 to TRBJ2-1, with 11 nucleotides matching TRBD2. CDR1 is SEHNR and CDR2 is FQNEAQ in the germline V gene (reference sequence). V lost 1 base and J lost 10; bases outside the gene matches: 6. The CDR3 runs 15 residues. The DNA of the CDR3 is TGTGCCAGCAGCTTAGTTAGCGGGAGGGTACGAGAGCAGTTCTTC. Translated: CASSLVSGRVREQFF.

This clonotype was counted many times. The chain is built from TRBV10-3 and TRBJ2-2, with D hard to call. This CDR3 spans 13 amino acids. The V end lost 4 bases, the J end lost 3 bases, and 6 bases lay between the germline ends. Germline V gives CDR1 ENHRY, CDR2 SYGVKD. The CDR3 bases are TGTGCCATCAGTGTTTCAGACACCGGGGAGCTGTTTTTT. Translating it yields CAISVSDTGELFF.

This chain joins TRBV7-9 and TRBJ1-1; D is ambiguous. The CDR3 spans 12 residues. V dropped 3 bases and J dropped 6 bases, with 8 bases sitting between them. Germline V gene data show CDR1 as SEHNR and CDR2 as FQNEAQ (reference sequence). CDR3: CASSFRPSEAFF. CDR3 coding DNA: TGTGCCAGCAGCTTCCGACCCTCTGAAGCTTTCTTT.